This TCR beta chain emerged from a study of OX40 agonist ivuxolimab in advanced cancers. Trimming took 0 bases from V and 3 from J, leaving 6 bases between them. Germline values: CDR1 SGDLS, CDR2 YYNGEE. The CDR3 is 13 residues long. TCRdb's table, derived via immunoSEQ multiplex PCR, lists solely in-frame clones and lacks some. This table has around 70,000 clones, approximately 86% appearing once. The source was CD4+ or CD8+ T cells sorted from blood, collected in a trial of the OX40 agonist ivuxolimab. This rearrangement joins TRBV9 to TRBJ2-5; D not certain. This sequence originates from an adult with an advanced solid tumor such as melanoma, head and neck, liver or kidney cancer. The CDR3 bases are TGTGCCAGCAGCGTAGCTTTGGAAGAGACCCAGTACTTC. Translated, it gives CASSVALEETQYF.